This TCR beta chain derives from a study of cytomegalovirus exposure and HLA in healthy donors. Study in general: Genotyping of roughly 400 donors showed that around 86% belonged to the Caucasian-associated ancestry cluster. General study findings and limits: Altogether, more than 150 TCR beta chains were recorded as cytomegalovirus-associated. Only CMV serostatus was available as immune exposure information. A missense variant in DCLRE1C was later tied to TCR beta V- and J-gene trimming.

PCR involved 60 Vbeta and 13 Jbeta primers. Data came from immunoSEQ multiplex PCR; TCRdb stores just in-frame clones and leaves some out. The data hold around 200,000 clones, with 77% observed a single time. Between the trimmed V and J ends, which lost 6 bases and 1 base, there was a span of 15 bases. This CDR3 spans 14 amino acids. Germline V gene lookup returns CDR1 SQVTM and CDR2 ANQGSEA. A word on this clone: Its antigen is unknown.

Sequencing input: PBMCs. V gene TRBV29-1 combines with J gene TRBJ1-1; TRBD1 might be the D (5 bases). This receptor was taken from an older woman in good health and CMV-seropositive. CDR3 DNA: TGCAGCGTGGGGGGGAGGGGAGGGAACACTGAAGCTTTCTTT. Translation: CSVGGRGGNTEAFF.